This T cell receptor beta chain came from a study of shared clonotypes between healthy human individuals. The investigators split CD4+ cells into a CD45RA+ naive subset and a CD45RA-negative memory subset. Germline CDR1 is MNHEY and CDR2 is SMNVEV (reference sequence). Trimming shortened V by 8 bases and J by 1 base, and 14 bases separated the two germline ends. The CDR3 runs to 14 residues. Several immunoSEQ plates held equal portions of the genomic DNA taken from each subset. Here immunoSEQ multiplex PCR was the method, and the copy in TCRdb shows in-frame clones only, minus some. Seen here are more than 2 million clones, approximately 95% observed once, and the top ten hold under 0.15%.

This sequence joins TRBV27 and TRBJ1-1; D gene ambiguous. The sequencing input was naive CD4+ T cells sorted from blood. Sample subset: CD45RA+ positively selected. The source of this sequence is a man aged 18 to 35 in good health. As DNA, the CDR3 is TGTGCCAGCCTGAGTTATAGCCGGAACACTGAAGCTTTCTTT. It specifies CASLSYSRNTEAFF.